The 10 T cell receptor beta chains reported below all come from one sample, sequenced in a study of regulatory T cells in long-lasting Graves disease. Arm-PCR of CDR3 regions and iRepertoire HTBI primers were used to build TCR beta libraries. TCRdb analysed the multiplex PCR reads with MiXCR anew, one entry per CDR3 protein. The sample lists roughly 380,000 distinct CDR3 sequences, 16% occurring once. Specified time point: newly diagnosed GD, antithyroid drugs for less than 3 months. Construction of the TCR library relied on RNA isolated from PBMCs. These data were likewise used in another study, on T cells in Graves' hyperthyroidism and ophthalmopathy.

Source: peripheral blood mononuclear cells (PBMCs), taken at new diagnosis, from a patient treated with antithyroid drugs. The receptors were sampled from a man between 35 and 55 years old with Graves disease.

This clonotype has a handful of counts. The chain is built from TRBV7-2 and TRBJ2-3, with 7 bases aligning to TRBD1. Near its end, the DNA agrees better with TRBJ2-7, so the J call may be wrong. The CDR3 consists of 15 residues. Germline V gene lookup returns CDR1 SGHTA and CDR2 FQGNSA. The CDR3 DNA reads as TGTGCCAGCAGCTTAGACGGGACAGTCTACTACGAGCAGTACTTC. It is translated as CASSLDGTVYYEQYF.

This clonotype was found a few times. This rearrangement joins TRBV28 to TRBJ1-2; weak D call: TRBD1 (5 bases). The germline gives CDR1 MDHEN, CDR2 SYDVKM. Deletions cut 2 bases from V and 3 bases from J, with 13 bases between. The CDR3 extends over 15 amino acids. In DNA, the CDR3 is TGTGCCAGCAGTTTACCCAGGGTAACTGACTATGGCTACACCTTC. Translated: CASSLPRVTDYGYTF.

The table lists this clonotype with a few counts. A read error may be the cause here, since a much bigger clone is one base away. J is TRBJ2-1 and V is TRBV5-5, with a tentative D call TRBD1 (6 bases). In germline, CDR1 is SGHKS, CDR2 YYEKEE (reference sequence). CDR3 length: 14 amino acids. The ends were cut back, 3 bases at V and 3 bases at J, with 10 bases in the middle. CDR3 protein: CASSSQGFYNEQFF. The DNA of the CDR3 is TGTGCCAGCAGCTCTCAGGGGTTCTACAATGAGCAGTTCTTC.

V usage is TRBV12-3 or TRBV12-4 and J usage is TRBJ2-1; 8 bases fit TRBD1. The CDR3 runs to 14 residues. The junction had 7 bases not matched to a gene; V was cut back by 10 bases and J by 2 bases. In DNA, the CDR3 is TGTGCCACGCGGACAGGGAAAACCTACAATGAGCAGTTCTTC. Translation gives CATRTGKTYNEQFF.

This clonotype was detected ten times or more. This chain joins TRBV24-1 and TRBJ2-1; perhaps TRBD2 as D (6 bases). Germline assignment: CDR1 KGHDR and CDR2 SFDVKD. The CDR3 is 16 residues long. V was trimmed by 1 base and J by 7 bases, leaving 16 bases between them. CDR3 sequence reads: CATSDFGGMAPNEQFF. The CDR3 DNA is TGTGCCACCAGTGATTTTGGGGGGATGGCGCCAAATGAGCAGTTCTTC.

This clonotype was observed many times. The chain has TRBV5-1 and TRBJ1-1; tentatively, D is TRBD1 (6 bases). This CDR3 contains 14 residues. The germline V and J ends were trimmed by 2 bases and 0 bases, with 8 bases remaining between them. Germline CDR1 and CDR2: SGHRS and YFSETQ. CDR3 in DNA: TGCGCCAGCAGCTTACAGGGCATGAACACTGAAGCTTTCTTT. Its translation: CASSLQGMNTEAFF.

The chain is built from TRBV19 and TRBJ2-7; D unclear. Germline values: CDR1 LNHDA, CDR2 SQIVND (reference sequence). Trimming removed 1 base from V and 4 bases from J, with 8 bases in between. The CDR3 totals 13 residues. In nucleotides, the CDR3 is TGTGCCAGTAGTATAGTCGGCGGATACGAGCAGTACTTC. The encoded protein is CASSIVGGYEQYF. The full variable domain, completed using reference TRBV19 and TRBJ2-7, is DGGITQSPKYLFRKEGQNVTLSCEQNLNHDAMYWYRQDPGQGLRLIYYSQIVNDFQKGDIAEGYSVSREKKESFPLTVTSAQKNPTAFYLCASSIVGGYEQYFGPGTRLTVT.

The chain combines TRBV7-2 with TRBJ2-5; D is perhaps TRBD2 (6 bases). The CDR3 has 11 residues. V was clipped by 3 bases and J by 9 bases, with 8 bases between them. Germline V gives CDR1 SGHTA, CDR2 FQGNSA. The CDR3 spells CASSFGEAQYF. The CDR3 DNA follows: TGTGCCAGCAGCTTTGGGGAGGCCCAGTACTTC.

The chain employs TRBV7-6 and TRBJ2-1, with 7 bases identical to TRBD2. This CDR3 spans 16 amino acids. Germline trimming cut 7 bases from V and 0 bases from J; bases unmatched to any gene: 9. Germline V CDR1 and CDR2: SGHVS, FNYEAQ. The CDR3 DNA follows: TGTGCCAGCACCTTTTTAAGCGGGGCCTCCTACAATGAGCAGTTCTTC. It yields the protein CASTFLSGASYNEQFF.

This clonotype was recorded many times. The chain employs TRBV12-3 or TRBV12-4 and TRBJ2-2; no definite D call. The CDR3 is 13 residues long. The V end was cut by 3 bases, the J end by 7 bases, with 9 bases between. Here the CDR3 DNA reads TGTGCCAGCAGTTTCATTAAGAACGGGGAGCTGTTTTTT. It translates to CASSFIKNGELFF.